The 21 T cell receptor beta chains below all came from one sample that was sequenced in a study of cytomegalovirus exposure and HLA in healthy donors. TCRdb keeps only in-frame clones here, not all; method: immunoSEQ multiplex PCR. The sample yields about 190,000 clones, 84% seen once. The source material was PBMCs. The receptors originated from a man younger than 30 in good health and CMV-seropositive.

V is TRBV11-2 and J is TRBJ2-1; TRBD2 is a possible D gene (6 bases). The germline CDR1 and CDR2 sequences are SGHAT and FQNNGV. V lost 5 bases to trimming and J lost 4 bases, with 15 bases between them. The CDR3 sequence is 15 residues long. The CDR3 loop reads CASSRTTSPYNEQFF. CDR3 nucleotides: TGTGCCAGCAGCCGGACTACCTCCCCTTACAATGAGCAGTTCTTC.

V usage is TRBV11-2 and J usage is TRBJ1-1, with D maybe TRBD1 (5 bases). V dropped 5 bases and J dropped 2 bases, with 9 bases sitting between them. CDR3 length equals 13 residues. The germline V gene encodes CDR1 SGHAT and CDR2 FQNNGV. Here the CDR3 DNA reads TGTGCCAGCAGCCCAGGGTCTAACACTGAAGCTTTCTTT. Residues: CASSPGSNTEAFF.

The V call is TRBV4-2, the J call TRBJ2-7; D is undetermined. Looked up from germline, CDR1 is LGHNA and CDR2 is YNFKEQ. V was shortened by 8 bases and J by 6 bases, with 14 bases between the two germline ends. The CDR3 loop spans 12 amino acids. Here the CDR3 reads CASGPSGGEQYF. Here the CDR3 DNA reads TGTGCCAGCGGCCCCTCCGGTGGCGAGCAGTACTTC.

The V and J genes are TRBV28 and TRBJ1-3, with a possible D match to TRBD1 (6 bases). Trimming stripped 2 bases from V and 6 bases from J, with 14 bases between. Germline V lookup: CDR1 MDHEN, CDR2 SYDVKM. The length of the CDR3 is 15 residues. The chain's CDR3 is CASSLEGEWANTIYF. The CDR3 nucleotides are TGTGCCAGCAGTTTAGAGGGGGAATGGGCAAACACCATATATTTT.

The chain joins TRBV28 to TRBJ1-5; 7 bases agree with TRBD1. Germline V CDR1 and CDR2: MDHEN, SYDVKM. V dropped 5 bases and J dropped 3; count of bases not matched to a gene: 1. CDR3 length: 13 residues. The CDR3 DNA follows: TGTGCCAGCAGTAGGGGGCCCAATCAGCCCCAGCATTTT. Protein: CASSRGPNQPQHF.

The genes are TRBV28 and TRBJ1-5; D call uncertain. Per germline, CDR1 MDHEN and CDR2 SYDVKM. Trimming shortened V by 2 bases and J by 4 bases, and 6 bases separated the two germline ends. The CDR3 loop spans 13 amino acids. The CDR3 DNA reads as TGTGCCAGCAGTTTACCCCTGAATCAGCCCCAGCATTTT. Protein product: CASSLPLNQPQHF.

J is TRBJ1-1 and V is TRBV5-6; the D gene is possibly TRBD1 (5 bases). Germline V gene sequence: CDR1 SGHDT, CDR2 YYEEEE. With 6 bases removed from V and 11 bases from J, the gap between germline ends came to 23 bases. The CDR3 extends over 14 amino acids. CDR3 protein: CASTWEGVGARAFF. CDR3 in DNA: TGTGCCAGCACCTGGGAAGGGGTCGGCGCCAGGGCTTTCTTT.

The rearrangement links TRBV27 to TRBJ2-1; TRBD2 matches 14 bases. V shed 6 bases, J shed 1 base, and the junction held 2 bases outside the gene matches. This CDR3 comprises 16 residues. Germline CDR1 is MNHEY and CDR2 is SMNVEV (reference sequence). The CDR3 DNA follows: TGTGCCAGCAGACGACTAGCGGGAGGGTCCTACAATGAGCAGTTCTTC. The encoded protein is CASRRLAGGSYNEQFF.

This rearrangement joins TRBV28 to TRBJ1-2; 8 bases map to TRBD1. The CDR3 extends over 16 amino acids. Germline values: CDR1 MDHEN, CDR2 SYDVKM. Trimming removed 6 bases from V and 2 bases from J; junction bases left unmatched: 11. The CDR3 sequence: CASSSRTGWWNYGYTF. The DNA for the CDR3 is TGTGCCAGCAGCTCTCGGACAGGGTGGTGGAACTATGGCTACACCTTC.

The V gene is TRBV5-4, the J gene TRBJ2-3, with TRBD2 matching 7 bases. The V segment lost 3 bases and the J segment 5 bases; nucleotides outside the gene matches: 6. The V gene's germline CDR1 is SGHNT and CDR2 YYREEE (reference sequence). The CDR3 contains 14 residues. CDR3 residues: CASSWGGGEDTQYF. CDR3 bases: TGTGCCAGCAGCTGGGGGGGAGGTGAAGATACGCAGTATTTT.

CDR3 sequence reads: CASSQDLRPPQHF. In DNA, the CDR3 is TGCGCCAGCAGCCAAGACCTACGTCCGCCCCAGCATTTT. The V gene is TRBV4-3, the J gene TRBJ1-5; D gene ambiguous. The CDR3 is 13 residues long. CDR1 is LGHNA, CDR2 YSLEER, per germline. Deletions cut 0 bases from V and 9 bases from J, with 9 bases between.

A remark on this clone: This sample includes further DNA sequences coding for the same CDR3. The chain combines TRBV27 with TRBJ2-1; TRBD2 agrees at 13 bases. Germline V CDR1 and CDR2: MNHEY, SMNVEV (reference sequence). V was pared by 4 bases and J by 6 bases, with 3 bases of the junction left unmatched. The length of the CDR3 is 15 residues. CDR3 nucleotide sequence: TGTGCCAGCAGTTCTGGACTAGCGGGGGTCAATGAGCAGTTCTTC. Translation gives CASSSGLAGVNEQFF.

The chain recombines TRBV2 with TRBJ1-2; D is possibly TRBD1 (5 bases). Germline V gene lookup returns CDR1 SNHLY and CDR2 FYNNEI. Trimming removed 6 bases at V and 8 bases at J, with 22 bases between. This CDR3 has 15 residues. The CDR3 is CASRPLGEGRRGYTF. Here the CDR3 DNA reads TGTGCCAGCAGGCCCTTAGGGGAGGGTCGGCGGGGCTACACCTTC.

The J gene is TRBJ2-1, the V gene TRBV4-1; 12 nucleotides align to TRBD1. Germline V gene sequence: CDR1 MGHRA, CDR2 YSYEKL. The CDR3 spans 16 residues. V lost 5 bases to trimming and J lost 9 bases; unmatched junction nucleotides: 11. As DNA, the CDR3 is TGCGCCAGCAGCTTAGACCCGGGACAGGGGGCGGGTGAGCAGTTCTTC. Its translation: CASSLDPGQGAGEQFF.

This chain joins TRBV18 and TRBJ2-6; unclear D gene. The ends were cut back, 6 bases at V and 1 base at J, with 13 bases in the middle. CDR1 and CDR2 from the germline V gene are KGHSH and LQKENI. The CDR3 loop spans 16 amino acids. The CDR3 region is CASSKGAESGANVLTF. Written as DNA, the CDR3 is TGTGCCAGCTCGAAAGGAGCCGAGTCTGGGGCCAACGTCCTGACTTTC.

V gene TRBV28 combines with J gene TRBJ1-2; perhaps TRBD1 as D (5 bases). The CDR3 extends over 15 amino acids. The ends were cut back, 1 base at V and 4 bases at J, with 13 bases in the middle. Germline lookup yields CDR1 MDHEN and CDR2 SYDVKM. The CDR3 loop reads CASSLLRGTGYGYTF. CDR3 in DNA: TGTGCCAGCAGTTTATTAAGGGGAACAGGCTATGGCTACACCTTC.

The chain joins TRBV6-5 to TRBJ2-1; 7 bases map to TRBD1. Germline-derived CDR1 and CDR2 are MNHEY and SVGAGI. The V segment lost 6 bases and the J segment 5 bases; nucleotides outside the gene matches: 4. The CDR3 covers 13 residues. The DNA for the CDR3 is TGTGCCAGCAGCCCCGACAGGGACAATGAGCAGTTCTTC. Translated: CASSPDRDNEQFF.

The chain employs TRBV6-1 and TRBJ2-7; 8 nucleotides align to TRBD2. V shed 7 bases and J 2 bases; nucleotides not matched to a gene: 4. CDR1 is MNHNS, CDR2 SASEGT, per germline. This CDR3 contains 13 residues. The CDR3 DNA sequence: TGTGCCAGCAACGGCGGGAGGACCTACGAGCAGTACTTC. Protein: CASNGGRTYEQYF.

The chain joins TRBV7-2 to TRBJ2-7, with D perhaps TRBD1 (6 bases). Germline V gives CDR1 SGHTA, CDR2 FQGNSA. V dropped 0 bases and J dropped 4 bases, with 13 bases sitting between them. This CDR3 is built from 15 residues. The CDR3 DNA is TGTGCCAGCAGCTTAGCCGGGAAACAGGGTTACGAGCAGTACTTC. Amino acids: CASSLAGKQGYEQYF. Full variable domain (rest looked up from reference TRBV7-2 and TRBJ2-7): GAGVSQSPSNKVTEKGKDVELRCDPISGHTALYWYRQSLGQGLEFLIYFQGNSAPDKSGLPSDRFSAERTGGSVSTLTIQRTQQEDSAVYLCASSLAGKQGYEQYFGPGTRLTVT.

The chain links TRBV30 to TRBJ2-7; tentatively, D is TRBD1 (6 bases). CDR1 is GTSNPN and CDR2 is SVGIG in the germline V gene (reference sequence). Deletions cut 2 bases from V and 2 bases from J, with 10 bases between. This CDR3 contains 13 residues. CDR3: CAWSLQGTYEQYF. The CDR3, as DNA: TGTGCCTGGAGTCTACAGGGCACCTACGAGCAGTACTTC.

This clone came up once. The rearrangement links TRBV5-4 to TRBJ1-2; D unclear. The CDR3 loop spans 13 amino acids. V was cut by 5 bases and J by 4 bases, with 12 bases left in between. Germline V gene lookup returns CDR1 SGHNT and CDR2 YYREEE (reference sequence). The CDR3 region is CASRTQVSYGYTF. Written as DNA, the CDR3 is TGTGCCAGCAGGACCCAGGTTTCCTATGGCTACACCTTC.